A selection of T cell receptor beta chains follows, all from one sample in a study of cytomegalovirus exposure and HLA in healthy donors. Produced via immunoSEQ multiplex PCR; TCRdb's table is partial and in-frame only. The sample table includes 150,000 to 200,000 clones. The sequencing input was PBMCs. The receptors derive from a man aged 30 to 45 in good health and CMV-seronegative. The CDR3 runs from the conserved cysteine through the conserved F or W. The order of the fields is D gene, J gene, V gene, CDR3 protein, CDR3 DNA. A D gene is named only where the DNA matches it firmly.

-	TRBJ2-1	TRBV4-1	CASSLLRGEQFF	TGCGCCAGCAGCCTACTAAGGGGGGAGCAGTTCTTC
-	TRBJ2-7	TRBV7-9	CASSLGRGAYEQYF	TGTGCCAGCAGCTTAGGCAGGGGCGCCTACGAGCAGTACTTC
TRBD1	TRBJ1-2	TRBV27	CASSSGTGGTYGYTF	TGTGCCAGCAGCTCGGGGACAGGGGGCACCTATGGCTACACCTTC
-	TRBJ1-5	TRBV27	CASRTTGASNQPQHF	TGTGCCAGCAGGACGACAGGCGCCAGCAATCAGCCCCAGCATTTT
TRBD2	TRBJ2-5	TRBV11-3	CASSLGGSGGAGQETQYF	TGTGCCAGCAGCCTGGGGGGTAGCGGGGGGGCTGGGCAAGAGACCCAGTACTTC
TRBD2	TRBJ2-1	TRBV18	CASSPPFLTSGRDPIMSYNEQFF	TGTGCCAGCTCACCCCCCTTTCTGACTAGCGGGAGGGATCCAATAATGTCCTACAATGAGCAGTTCTTC
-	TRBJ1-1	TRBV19	CASSREKGKGDTEAFF	TGTGCCAGTAGTAGAGAAAAAGGGAAGGGAGACACTGAAGCTTTCTTT
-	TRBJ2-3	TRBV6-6	CASRNRRQALTDTQYF	TGTGCCAGCCGCAACCGGAGGCAAGCCCTCACAGATACGCAGTATTTT
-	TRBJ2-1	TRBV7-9	CASSPTDTNNEQFF	TGTGCCAGCAGCCCGACGGACACAAACAATGAGCAGTTCTTC
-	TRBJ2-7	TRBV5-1	CASSLEGPGREQYF	TGCGCCAGCAGCTTGGAGGGCCCAGGGCGCGAGCAGTACTTC
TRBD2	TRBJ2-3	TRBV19	CASTNLAGGTDTQYF	TGTGCCAGTACCAATCTGGCGGGAGGCACAGATACGCAGTATTTT
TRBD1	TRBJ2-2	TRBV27	CASRRDRAGGRELFF	TGTGCCAGCAGACGGGACAGGGCCGGCGGAAGGGAGCTGTTTTTT